Below, one T cell receptor (beta chain) is given with its context. Antigen specificity is unknown. This sample is part of a study of B cell selection in AIRE deficiency. CDR3 length: 17 amino acids. Looked up from germline, CDR1 is SGHVS and CDR2 is FQNEAQ. Unmatched junction bases numbered 8, after V lost 4 bases and J lost 0 bases. Authors' processing steps: Patients' Tregs yielded about 5.65x10^4 distinct TCRbeta sequences; donors' some 1x10^5. Generated by immunoSEQ multiplex PCR, the TCRdb table keeps only in-frame clones and is missing some. That table furnishes V, J and clone size, whereas the DNA furnished D and trimming. The sample has 20,000 to 25,000 clones; over 90% are singletons. Study outcomes and limitations: TCRbeta-only data showed around 39% of shared healthy Treg sequences in healthy Tconv. Tconv and Treg cells from AIRE-deficient patients resembled healthy donors in TCRBV usage, CDR3 length and diversity.

Sorted regulatory T cells were CD4-positive, CD25-high and CD127-low or negative. Controls came from healthy donors unrelated to patients. This rearrangement joins TRBV7-8 to TRBJ2-7, with TRBD2 matching 11 bases. The clonotype originates from a human donor in good health. Material for sequencing was CD4+CD25+ Tregs sorted from PBMCs. DNA for the CDR3: TGTGCCAGCAGCTATGGGACTAGCGGAACCGGCTCCTACGAGCAGTACTTC. It translates to CASSYGTSGTGSYEQYF.